Below, one T cell receptor beta chain is given with its context. The antigen it recognizes is unknown. No base-level quality is on record; no much larger clone is a single base apart. Library preparation employed 5' RACE. The second PCR ran for about 6 to 12 cycles and used a J-beta primer mix along with a sample-barcoded 5' primer. A unique molecular identifier was introduced onto each TCR beta cDNA molecule by a template-switch 5' adaptor carrying 12 random nucleotides. At least 2.5 million CDR3-containing paired-end reads were obtained from each sample. The Mint cDNA synthesis kit, primed by a TRBC-specific oligonucleotide, was used to synthesize first-strand cDNA from all RNA. All cDNA was treated with uracil-DNA glycosylase and then went through a first 18-cycle PCR with the universal primers M1SS and BC2_uni_R. As for how the authors treated the data: For normalization, 1 million high-quality reads were randomly selected from each sample, with every read carrying a distinct molecular identifier. Instead of being binned into consensus sequences, reads that shared molecular identifiers were thrown out. MiTCR, set to a Q25 quality threshold and the strictest error-elimination algorithm, was used for CDR3 identification, clonotype clustering and error correction. A nonparametric unseen species model using Euler transformation provided a lower-bound estimate of total TCR beta diversity. TCRdb reprocessing: public reads trimmed at Q25 with fastp, clones called with MiXCR, in-frame beta chains kept. One record per CDR3 amino acid sequence lists the most common genes and DNA. These V and J calls are TCRdb output, not the study's own analysis. For this sample the table gives some 1.8 million distinct CDR3 sequences, of which more than 35% were detected only once. Roughly 23% of the sample comes from the top ten.

This sample was taken from a study of blood T cells in healthy people across ages (dated by TCRdb to the mid-2010s). Broadly, across the study: In model experiments, template switching captured roughly one uniquely barcoded TCR beta cDNA molecule for every two T cells. To track age-related changes in TCR beta repertoire diversity, the study relied on deep sequencing normalized with unique cDNA molecular identifiers. The donors were divided into four age groups: young (average about 16 years), middle-aged (about 41), aged (about 60) and long-lived (about 79). To avoid experimental bias, donors of different ages were randomly spread across the sequencing lanes. Using the same blood draw, the study looked at two additional independent replicas of 1 million unique cDNA reads for two donors, one aged 18 to 30 and the other aged 80 or older. Study-wide conclusions, independent of this receptor: Conclusive comparison of naive and antigen-experienced compartments was prevented by the profiling of bulk unsorted PBMCs. Because donor CMV infection status was unknown, age-related changes in expanded clonotypes were potentially confounded. Observed TCR beta diversity per million T cells fell roughly linearly with age, and a significant reduction was already apparent by age roughly 40. Total diversity estimates from one million sequenced T cells were considered lower bounds and underestimates. The long-lived group showed more naive CD4+ T cells, fewer expanded clones and increased TCR diversity than the aged group, suggesting age selection. A strong correlation was found between observed TCR beta diversity and the percentage of naive T cells measured by flow cytometry.

The CDR3 holds 14 amino acids from the cysteine to the phenylalanine. Only CDR3 DNA is held: 42 bases, read in frame from base 1. CDR1 SQVTM and CDR2 ANQGSEA are derived from the germline V gene. Trimmed from V: 0 bases; trimmed from J: 7 bases; junction bases lacking a gene match: 2. Donors were 30 to 45 systemically healthy Caucasian individuals from Russia aged roughly 6 to 95 years. Roughly 11 milliliters of peripheral blood were drawn from each donor into EDTA-treated Vacutainer tubes. Ficoll-Paque density-gradient centrifugation was used to isolate PBMCs, with at least 6.5 million per sample. Total RNA was extracted from PBMCs with Trizol reagent, with at least 6 micrograms obtained per sample. For every donor, an aliquot of PBMCs went through flow cytometry to measure the percentages of naive CD45RAhigh/CD27high T cells.

Sequenced input: blood. The rearranged chain carries TRBV29-1 and TRBJ2-1, and 11 junctional nucleotides match TRBD1. The sequence came from a human donor in good health. The CDR3 protein: CSVEEGQGGNEQFF. The nucleotide sequence reads as follows: TGCAGCGTTGAAGAGGGACAGGGGGGAAATGAGCAGTTCTTC.